This T cell receptor beta chain was identified during a study of blood T cells in healthy people across ages. General study findings and limits: Higher diversity, along with more naive CD4+ cells, distinguished long-lived donors from aged donors.

As concerns this clonotype: As yet, its antigen is unknown.

Germline V gene lookup returns CDR1 DFQATT and CDR2 SNEGSKA (reference sequence). Trimming pared 5 bases from V and 4 bases from J, leaving 13 bases between. This CDR3 has 13 residues. A second PCR of about 7 to 12 cycles used a sample-barcoded 5' primer and a J-beta primer mix. TCRdb independently ran MiXCR on the 5' RACE reads; one entry per CDR3 protein. The sample records about 780,000 distinct CDR3 sequences, more than 25% being singletons. This sample also belongs to another study, concerning T cells of mothers and their children.

This receptor was identified in a boy younger than 18 in good health. The sample comprised blood. The chain recombines TRBV20-1 with TRBJ2-3; D not certain. The CDR3 loop reads CSADDTLADTQYF. In DNA form, the CDR3 reads TGCAGTGCTGACGATACACTGGCAGATACGCAGTATTTT.